A single sample gave rise to the 13 T cell receptor beta chains below, sequenced in a study of cytomegalovirus exposure and HLA in healthy donors. Produced via immunoSEQ multiplex PCR; TCRdb's table is partial and in-frame only. The sample has 70,000 to 95,000 clones; under 95% are singletons. Material: PBMCs. Receptor source: a woman in her thirties in good health and CMV-seronegative.

The genes are TRBV7-3 and TRBJ2-1; D is ambiguous. CDR1 and CDR2 (germline): SGHTA, FQGTGA. CDR3 length equals 13 residues. V shed 0 bases and J shed 14 bases, with 14 bases lying between them. CDR3 sequence: CASSLTWADQEFF. The DNA of the CDR3 is TGTGCCAGCAGCTTAACGTGGGCAGACCAAGAGTTCTTC. The entire variable domain, with the rest obtained from reference TRBV7-3 and TRBJ2-1, is as follows: GAGVSQTPSNKVTEKGKYVELRCDPISGHTALYWYRQSLGQGPEFLIYFQGTGAADDSGLPNDRFFAVRPEGSVSTLKIQRTERGDSAVYLCASSLTWADQEFFGPGTRLTVL.

The CDR3 coding sequence is TGCGCCAGCAGGGCTCAACTAGAGGCTTACAATGAGCAGTTCTTC. This translates into CASRAQLEAYNEQFF. The rearrangement links TRBV4-1 to TRBJ2-1, with a weak D call TRBD2 (5 bases). CDR1 and CDR2 (germline): MGHRA, YSYEKL. Between the trimmed V and J ends, which lost 6 bases and 4 bases, there was a span of 16 bases. The CDR3 length is 15 residues.

Written as DNA, the CDR3 is TGTGCCAGCAGGGACGGGACAGGGGACTCCTGGAATCGGGAGCAGTACTTC. As protein: CASRDGTGDSWNREQYF. The chain combines TRBV5-8 with TRBJ2-7; 10 bases line up with TRBD1. The V gene's germline CDR1 is SGHTS and CDR2 YDEGEE. The CDR3 loop spans 17 amino acids. V was clipped by 5 bases and J by 7 bases; unmatched bases: 18. The full variable domain, with the rest looked up from reference TRBV5-8 and TRBJ2-7, is EAGVTQSPTHLIKTRGQQATLRCSPISGHTSVYWYQQALGLGLQFLLWYDEGEERNRGNFPPRFSGRQFPNYSSELNVNALELEDSALYLCASRDGTGDSWNREQYFGPGTRLTVT.

The chain carries TRBV11-2 and TRBJ2-3; D unresolved. Per germline, CDR1 SGHAT and CDR2 FQNNGV. V was clipped by 5 bases and J by 7 bases, with 13 bases between them. This CDR3 comprises 13 residues. CDR3 coding DNA: TGTGCCAGCAGCCTTCGGTTCTCGTATACGCAGTATTTT. It specifies CASSLRFSYTQYF. Based on the CDR3 plus reference TRBV11-2 and TRBJ2-3, the full variable domain is EAGVAQSPRYKIIEKRQSVAFWCNPISGHATLYWYQQILGQGPKLLIQFQNNGVVDDSQLPKDRFSAERLKGVDSTLKIQPAKLEDSAVYLCASSLRFSYTQYFGPGTRLTVL.

The J gene is TRBJ2-2, the V gene TRBV7-3; possibly TRBD2 for D (6 bases). The CDR3 spans 12 residues. Germline V CDR1 and CDR2: SGHTA, FQGTGA. The V end was cut by 7 bases, the J end by 7 bases, with 10 bases between. The CDR3: CASTSGFGELFF. The CDR3 bases are TGTGCCAGCACGAGCGGGTTCGGGGAGCTGTTTTTT.

The J gene is TRBJ2-1, the V gene TRBV19; 8 nucleotides agree with TRBD1. CDR1 and CDR2 (germline): LNHDA, SQIVND (reference sequence). CDR3 length: 14 residues. V shed 2 bases, J shed 9 bases, and the junction held 6 bases outside the gene matches. CDR3 bases: TGTGCCAGTAGTATACAGGGGGCTACCCTTGAGCAGTTCTTC. This codes for CASSIQGATLEQFF.

The V gene is TRBV6-1, the J gene TRBJ1-2; a weak D match, TRBD1 (6 bases). There are 14 residues in the CDR3. The V gene lost 4 bases and the J gene lost 8 bases, with 17 bases spanning the gap. Looked up from germline, CDR1 is MNHNS and CDR2 is SASEGT. CDR3 protein: CASSAIYRDDGYTF. CDR3 DNA: TGTGCCAGCAGTGCGATCTACAGGGACGACGGCTACACCTTC.

This chain joins TRBV7-2 and TRBJ2-2; TRBD1 matches at 10 bases. Looked up from germline, CDR1 is SGHTA and CDR2 is FQGNSA. CDR3 length: 17 amino acids. Unmatched junction bases numbered 4, after V lost 1 base and J lost 2 bases. The CDR3 loop is CASSLGDRGGNTGELFF. The CDR3 region has the DNA TGTGCCAGCAGCTTAGGGGACAGGGGCGGTAACACCGGGGAGCTGTTTTTT.

J is TRBJ2-3 and V is TRBV5-1, with 11 bases fitting TRBD2. The CDR3 consists of 16 residues. The germline gives CDR1 SGHRS, CDR2 YFSETQ. V shed 0 bases and J 4 bases; nucleotides not matched to a gene: 4. The CDR3 here is CASSLASGGPADTQYF. CDR3 nucleotides: TGCGCCAGCAGCTTGGCTAGCGGGGGGCCCGCAGATACGCAGTATTTT.

J is TRBJ1-1 and V is TRBV28; TRBD1 aligns across 10 bases. Germline CDR1 is MDHEN and CDR2 is SYDVKM. The CDR3 runs to 16 residues. Trimming cost V 5 bases and J 2 bases; bases outside gene matches: 8. CDR3 DNA: TGTGCCAGCAGTATGACCGGGACAGGGGATAACACTGAAGCTTTCTTT. Translated, it gives CASSMTGTGDNTEAFF.

The chain couples TRBV4-1 to TRBJ2-7; TRBD1 matches at 9 bases. Trimming removed 1 base from V and 0 bases from J; junction bases left unmatched: 7. The CDR3 is 17 residues long. In germline, CDR1 is MGHRA, CDR2 YSYEKL. The CDR3 region is CASSQGGGQGASYEQYF. In DNA form, the CDR3 reads TGCGCCAGCAGCCAAGGGGGGGGACAGGGAGCCTCCTACGAGCAGTACTTC.

V usage is TRBV7-2 and J usage is TRBJ1-4; 9 nucleotides align to TRBD1. The CDR3 has 14 residues. Germline V gene data show CDR1 as SGHTA and CDR2 as FQGNSA. The V segment lost 4 bases and the J segment 12 bases; nucleotides outside the gene matches: 9. The CDR3, as DNA: TGTGCCAGCAGCTATAGGACAGGGGATGGCGAACTGTTTTTT. Translated: CASSYRTGDGELFF.

The chain carries TRBV25-1 and TRBJ2-3; 7 bases match TRBD2. The CDR3 has 13 residues. The J segment lost 5 bases and the V segment lost 3 bases, leaving 2 bases of the junction unmatched. CDR1 MGHDK and CDR2 SYGVNS come from the germline V gene. Written as DNA, the CDR3 is TGTGCCAGCAGTGAGGGGGGGTTAGATACGCAGTATTTT. Protein product: CASSEGGLDTQYF. Full variable domain (outside the CDR3, taken from reference TRBV25-1 and TRBJ2-3): EADIYQTPRYLVIGTGKKITLECSQTMGHDKMYWYQQDPGMELHLIHYSYGVNSTEKGDLSSESTVSRIRTEHFPLTLESARPSHTSQYLCASSEGGLDTQYFGPGTRLTVL.